The present T cell receptor (beta chain) was sequenced within a study of OX40 agonist ivuxolimab in advanced cancers. Study context: Patients with hepatocellular carcinoma, melanoma, renal cell or head and neck cancer made up the dose-escalation patients. Overall study results and limits: At doses 0.1 to 3.0 mg/kg, CD4+ and CD8+ clones expanded.

This clone appeared once. What it binds is unknown. The CDR3 contains 16 residues. Germline V CDR1 and CDR2: SGDLS, YYNGEE. The ends were cut back, 3 bases at V and 0 bases at J, with 12 bases in the middle. Systemic immunosuppression or a history of autoimmune disease excluded patients. Assay used: immunoSEQ multiplex PCR; TCRdb lists only in-frame clones, some missing. The table lists more than 55,000 clones, about nine tenths of them singletons. The sequenced sample was CD4+ or CD8+ T cells sorted from blood, obtained in a trial of the OX40 agonist ivuxolimab. The chain carries TRBV9 and TRBJ2-2; D uncertain. This sequence was found in an adult with an advanced solid tumor such as melanoma, head and neck, liver or kidney cancer. CDR3 DNA sequence: TGTGCCAGCAGCGGTCAAGTCGGCACGAACACCGGGGAGCTGTTTTTT. Protein sequence: CASSGQVGTNTGELFF.